This entry concerns a single TCR beta chain. Its matching antigen is unknown. V shed 5 bases and J shed 2 bases, with 9 bases lying between them. The CDR3 runs to 13 residues. The data are from a study of T cell responses to AZD1222 COVID-19 vaccine. Findings and caveats of the study: In a largely white British group with more females than males, clonal diversity was possibly underestimated. With dominance at 160-218 and 743-854, vaccine-associated CD4 TCRs spanned spike.

The table came from immunoSEQ multiplex PCR; TCRdb's copy has only in-frame clones and leaves some out. The sample contains 75,000 to 100,000 clones, 89% of which appear only once. The sample in question was peripheral blood, obtained on day 0 of AZD1222 vaccination. This clonotype was sampled from an adult in good health. The chain employs TRBV12-3 or TRBV12-4 and TRBJ1-2; D gene unclear. Written as DNA, the CDR3 is TGTGCCAGCAGTCCCGCCGGGAACTATGGCTACACCTTC. It codes for CASSPAGNYGYTF.